This T cell receptor (beta chain) was sequenced in a study of cytomegalovirus exposure and HLA in healthy donors. About the study: A prior analysis found roughly 110 million unique TCR beta sequences from approximately 190 million T cells.

About this clone itself: The antigen remains unidentified.

Primers: 60 Vbeta forward and 13 Jbeta reverse. Profiled with immunoSEQ multiplex PCR; TCRdb holds only in-frame clones, not every one. The sample records approximately 190,000 clones, 60% to 80% being singletons. General study results and limits: When the data were analyzed later, several of the most significant clusters appeared to be linked to common viral pathogens.

This CDR3 has 15 residues. The germline V gene encodes CDR1 SGHRS and CDR2 YFSETQ. Unmatched junction bases numbered 2, after V lost 0 bases and J lost 3 bases. The sequenced material came from PBMCs. The chain combines TRBV5-1 with TRBJ2-5; 10 nucleotides align to TRBD2. This clonotype originated in a woman aged 30 to 39 in good health and CMV-seropositive. This CDR3 reads CASSLVLAGEETQYF. CDR3 coding DNA: TGCGCCAGCAGCTTGGTTCTAGCGGGGGAAGAGACCCAGTACTTC.